This is a list of T cell receptor beta chains from one sample in a study of cytomegalovirus exposure and HLA in healthy donors. Measured with immunoSEQ multiplex PCR; TCRdb has only the in-frame clones, and not every one. The profile covers more than 150,000 clones, with roughly 77% appearing a single time and roughly 2.5% taken by the ten largest. Sequencing used PBMCs. These receptors came from a woman in her twenties or thirties in good health and CMV-seropositive. Both conserved end residues are part of each CDR3. D genes are given only for firm matches. Not every row has a clone size; where given, it reads once, few, many or a size class.

v_gene	abundance	j_gene	d_gene	len	CDR3aa	CDR3nt
TRBV18	NA	TRBJ1-5	NA	16	CASSPGIGGRDQPQHF	TGTGCCAGCTCACCAGGAATCGGGGGGCGCGATCAGCCCCAGCATTTT
TRBV6-6	NA	TRBJ1-1	TRBD1	16	CASNLRQGSPNTEAFF	TGTGCCAGCAATCTACGACAGGGCAGCCCGAACACTGAAGCTTTCTTT
TRBV4-1	NA	TRBJ1-1	TRBD1	15	CASSQDDRGATEAFF	TGCGCCAGCAGCCAAGACGACAGGGGGGCCACTGAAGCTTTCTTT
TRBV7-3	NA	TRBJ2-3	NA	15	CASTLGTSSTDTQYF	TGTGCCAGCACCCTTGGGACATCTAGCACAGATACGCAGTATTTT
TRBV28	NA	TRBJ2-4	TRBD2	15	CASSRGGAGKNIQYF	TGTGCCAGCAGTCGGGGGGGCGCGGGGAAAAACATTCAGTACTTC
TRBV10-3	once	TRBJ2-1	TRBD2	17	CAISESRVAGPHNEQFF	TGTGCCATCAGTGAGTCGAGAGTAGCGGGACCTCACAATGAGCAGTTCTTC
TRBV18	NA	TRBJ2-7	NA	13	CASSPVGGGEQYF	TGTGCCAGCTCACCAGTGGGAGGGGGCGAGCAGTACTTC
TRBV27	NA	TRBJ1-3	TRBD1	13	CASAQGAGNTIYF	TGTGCCAGCGCACAGGGGGCCGGAAACACCATATATTTT
TRBV12-5	NA	TRBJ2-7	TRBD2	13	CASGVGGADEQYF	TGTGCTAGTGGCGTCGGGGGGGCGGATGAGCAGTACTTC
TRBV2	NA	TRBJ1-1	NA	14	CASSEETVNTEAFF	TGTGCCAGCAGTGAAGAGACAGTGAACACTGAAGCTTTCTTT
TRBV4-3	NA	TRBJ1-2	NA	14	CASSQDKGRDGYTF	TGCGCCAGCAGCCAAGACAAAGGGCGGGACGGCTACACCTTC
TRBV4-2	NA	TRBJ2-3	TRBD2	17	CASSQELAGGGRDTQYF	TGTGCCAGCAGCCAAGAACTAGCGGGGGGTGGGAGAGATACGCAGTATTTT
TRBV5-5	few	TRBJ1-2	NA	18	CASSLVNFIGGTYYGYTF	TGTGCCAGCAGCTTGGTTAACTTCATCGGGGGGACTTACTATGGCTACACCTTC
TRBV6-6	NA	TRBJ1-6	TRBD1	14	CASSARQGDSPLHF	TGTGCCAGCAGTGCCCGACAGGGGGATTCACCCCTCCACTTT
TRBV7-9	once	TRBJ2-4	NA	16	CSSSPRTGEAKNIQYF	TGTTCCAGCAGCCCTAGGACGGGGGAAGCCAAAAACATTCAGTACTTC
TRBV5-1	NA	TRBJ1-6	NA	16	CASSLVLGDYNSPLHF	TGCGCCAGCAGCTTGGTATTAGGAGACTATAATTCACCCCTCCACTTT
TRBV4-2	NA	TRBJ1-2	NA	13	CASSQDRIGGYTF	TGTGCCAGCAGCCAAGATCGCATCGGGGGCTACACCTTC
TRBV28	NA	TRBJ1-3	NA	15	CASSPPIGAGNTIYF	TGTGCCAGCAGTCCCCCGATAGGGGCTGGAAACACCATATATTTT
TRBV2	NA	TRBJ2-1	NA	13	CASELSSYNEQFF	TGTGCCAGCGAGCTGAGCTCCTACAATGAGCAGTTCTTC
TRBV7-2	NA	TRBJ1-5	TRBD1	15	CASSRGQGAYQPQHF	TGTGCCAGCAGCAGGGGACAGGGGGCCTATCAGCCCCAGCATTTT
TRBV4-3	NA	TRBJ1-5	NA	15	CASSQEIYSNQPQHF	TGCGCCAGCAGCCAAGAAATTTATAGCAATCAGCCCCAGCATTTT
TRBV10-3	NA	TRBJ2-5	NA	17	CAISDVLGRRQDRTQYF	TGTGCCATCAGTGATGTGCTAGGCCGACGACAGGATAGGACCCAGTACTTC
TRBV5-1	NA	TRBJ2-7	NA	14	CASSLQGYPYEQYF	TGCGCCAGCAGCTTGCAGGGATACCCCTACGAGCAGTACTTC
TRBV9	NA	TRBJ1-1	NA	15	CASSGGGGLFTEAFF	TGTGCCAGCAGCGGCGGGGGGGGGCTGTTTACTGAAGCTTTCTTT
TRBV27	NA	TRBJ2-2	TRBD2	23	CASSGRGVRISITPGANTGELFF	TGTGCCAGCAGCGGACGGGGGGTTCGGATCTCTATCACTCCTGGGGCGAACACCGGGGAGCTGTTTTTT
TRBV4-3	NA	TRBJ1-1	NA	13	CASSARRVSEAFF	TGCGCCAGCAGCGCGCGCAGGGTCTCTGAAGCTTTCTTT
TRBV28	few	TRBJ1-2	NA	12	CASSPSFYGYTF	TGTGCCAGCAGCCCCTCTTTCTATGGCTACACCTTC
TRBV11-1	NA	TRBJ2-7	TRBD2	12	CASSPGGYEQYF	TGTGCCAGCTCACCGGGGGGGTACGAGCAGTACTTC
TRBV19	NA	TRBJ2-7	TRBD2	14	CASSGLAGAEEQYF	TGTGCCAGTAGCGGGCTAGCGGGGGCGGAGGAGCAGTACTTC
TRBV2	NA	TRBJ2-1	NA	12	CASTTGSSEQFF	TGTGCCAGCACTACAGGGTCGAGTGAGCAGTTCTTC
TRBV5-1	once	TRBJ2-7	TRBD2	19	CASSLAGISTSGGTYEQYF	TGCGCCAGCAGCTTGGCCGGTATCTCGACTAGCGGGGGAACCTACGAGCAGTACTTC
TRBV6-5	NA	TRBJ1-5	NA	15	CASSYSRNSNQPQHF	TGTGCCAGCAGTTACTCCAGGAATAGCAATCAGCCCCAGCATTTT
TRBV9	NA	TRBJ2-7	TRBD2	15	CASSAGGTSAYEQYF	TGTGCCAGCAGCGCGGGGGGGACTAGCGCCTACGAGCAGTACTTC
TRBV6-5	few	TRBJ2-7	TRBD2	14	CASSGSGGADEQYF	TGTGCCAGCAGTGGTAGCGGGGGGGCCGACGAGCAGTACTTC
TRBV6-1	NA	TRBJ1-2	TRBD1	15	CASRSGQGPNYGYTF	TGTGCCAGCAGATCTGGACAGGGGCCTAACTATGGCTACACCTTC
TRBV10-3	NA	TRBJ2-1	NA	14	CAISGGLGVNEQFF	TGTGCCATCAGTGGGGGACTGGGGGTAAATGAGCAGTTCTTC
TRBV28	NA	TRBJ2-2	NA	13	CASSLPTPGELFF	TGTGCCAGCAGTTTACCTACCCCCGGGGAGCTGTTTTTT
TRBV29-1	NA	TRBJ1-2	NA	11	CSVNRDYGYTF	TGCAGCGTAAACAGGGACTATGGCTACACCTTC
TRBV29-1	NA	TRBJ1-2	TRBD1	14	CSVEGITGVYGYTF	TGCAGCGTTGAGGGTATAACAGGGGTGTATGGCTACACCTTC
TRBV7-9	NA	TRBJ2-2	NA	12	CASTQGRGELFF	TGTGCCAGCACCCAGGGGCGAGGGGAGCTGTTTTTT
TRBV28	NA	TRBJ1-3	TRBD1	14	CASHPGTGGNTIYF	TGTGCCAGCCACCCCGGGACAGGGGGAAACACCATATATTTT
TRBV4-1	NA	TRBJ1-3	TRBD1	19	CASSQVGTGLIFSGNTIYF	TGCGCCAGCAGCCAAGTGGGGACAGGGCTCATATTCTCTGGAAACACCATATATTTT
TRBV12-5	once	TRBJ1-6	TRBD1	17	CASGLVKTGEGNSPLHF	TGTGCTAGTGGTTTGGTAAAGACAGGGGAAGGGAATTCACCCCTCCACTTT
TRBV11-3	NA	TRBJ2-3	TRBD2	17	CASSSRTSGGAGDTQYF	TGTGCCAGCAGCTCACGGACTAGCGGGGGGGCCGGCGATACGCAGTATTTT
TRBV29-1	few	TRBJ2-2	TRBD2	13	CSVDGLARGELFF	TGCAGCGTGGACGGACTAGCACGCGGGGAGCTGTTTTTT